These 26 T cell receptor beta chains were sequenced from one sample in a study of blood T cell repertoires in COVID-19. Sequencing used immunoSEQ multiplex PCR; TCRdb keeps in-frame clones, though not all of them. The table lists about 210,000 clones, more than 65% of them singletons, with about 8.9% in the top ten. The sequencing sample was made of peripheral blood. The receptors come from a man between 45 and 60 years old with active or convalescent COVID-19.

This chain connects TRBV4-1 to TRBJ2-5, with D possibly TRBD2 on 5 matching bases. Germline values: CDR1 MGHRA, CDR2 YSYEKL. The CDR3 length is 16 residues. V dropped 0 bases and J dropped 4 bases, with 15 bases sitting between them. The CDR3: CASSQDHSSLGETQYF. CDR3 nucleotide sequence: TGCGCCAGCAGCCAAGATCATTCTAGCTTGGGAGAGACCCAGTACTTC.

The chain carries TRBV7-2 and TRBJ1-2; TRBD1 matches at 7 bases. There are 14 residues in the CDR3. V was clipped by 2 bases and J by 3 bases; unmatched bases: 3. Germline-derived CDR1 and CDR2 are SGHTA and FQGNSA. The CDR3 sequence is CASSLQQGYYGYTF. The CDR3 region has the DNA TGTGCCAGCAGCTTACAACAGGGGTACTATGGCTACACCTTC.

The sample holds a few counts of this clone. The chain is built from TRBV28 and TRBJ1-1; weak D call: TRBD1 (6 bases). The CDR3 is 15 amino acids. Trimming cost V 4 bases and J 2 bases, with 14 bases left between them. CDR1 MDHEN and CDR2 SYDVKM come from the germline V gene. CDR3 sequence: CASSSDSRGNTEAFF. CDR3 DNA: TGTGCCAGCAGTTCGGACAGTAGGGGAAACACTGAAGCTTTCTTT.

V and J are TRBV5-4 and TRBJ2-1; 8 bases map to TRBD2. Trimming cost V 4 bases and J 0 bases; bases outside gene matches: 6. The CDR3 extends over 16 amino acids. Germline V gene sequence: CDR1 SGHNT, CDR2 YYREEE (reference sequence). CDR3 in DNA: TGTGCCAGCAGCCGGGGGGGCTTAAGCTCCTACAATGAGCAGTTCTTC. Protein product: CASSRGGLSSYNEQFF.

The V gene is TRBV28, the J gene TRBJ1-2; 9 bases align to TRBD1. The CDR3 sequence is 14 residues long. Germline V gene data show CDR1 as MDHEN and CDR2 as SYDVKM. Unmatched junction bases numbered 8, after V lost 5 bases and J lost 7 bases. The chain's CDR3 is CASSPWGDRAGYTF. CDR3 nucleotide sequence: TGTGCCAGCAGTCCATGGGGGGACAGGGCTGGCTACACCTTC.

This clone was counted a few times. This rearrangement joins TRBV18 to TRBJ1-1; tentative D call: TRBD1 (6 bases). V lost 6 bases to trimming and J lost 4 bases, with 12 bases between them. The CDR3 has 13 amino acids. Germline V gives CDR1 KGHSH, CDR2 LQKENI. The CDR3 protein is CASSIQGPTEAFF. The DNA of the CDR3 is TGTGCCAGCTCCATCCAGGGGCCCACTGAAGCTTTCTTT. The whole variable domain, filled in from reference TRBV18 and TRBJ1-1, reads NAGVMQNPRHLVRRRGQEARLRCSPMKGHSHVYWYRQLPEEGLKFMVYLQKENIIDESGMPKERFSAEFPKEGPSILRIQQVVRGDSAAYFCASSIQGPTEAFFGQGTRLTVV.

V is TRBV11-2 and J is TRBJ1-2, with D unclear. The CDR3 sequence is 15 residues long. Trimming took 4 bases from V and 7 from J, leaving 19 bases between them. Germline V CDR1 and CDR2: SGHAT, FQNNGV. CDR3 coding DNA: TGTGCCAGCAGCTCCCCTTTATGGAGGGTAGGTGGCTACACCTTC. Encoded protein: CASSSPLWRVGGYTF.

The chain recombines TRBV4-3 with TRBJ1-4; 10 nucleotides line up with TRBD1. The CDR3 has 17 amino acids. V dropped 0 bases and J dropped 6; count of bases not matched to a gene: 7. Looked up from germline, CDR1 is LGHNA and CDR2 is YSLEER. The CDR3 is CASSQEIAGTGDEKLFF. DNA of the CDR3: TGCGCCAGCAGCCAAGAAATCGCAGGGACAGGGGATGAAAAACTGTTTTTT.

V gene TRBV19 combines with J gene TRBJ2-1; D is uncertain. CDR3 length equals 13 residues. Germline loops: CDR1 LNHDA, CDR2 SQIVND (reference sequence). Trimming took off 3 bases at V and 10 bases at J, with 13 bases between the two ends. In nucleotides, the CDR3 is TGTGCCAGTAGTATGGCTTGGGTCGGGGAGCAGTTCTTC. Amino acids: CASSMAWVGEQFF.

The rearrangement links TRBV28 to TRBJ1-4; 10 nucleotides match TRBD1. Losses at the gene ends were 0 bases for V and 1 base for J; bases not matched to a gene: 2. Germline values: CDR1 MDHEN, CDR2 SYDVKM. The CDR3 totals 17 residues. DNA of the CDR3: TGTGCCAGCAGTTTATGGGACAGGGGGTTAACTAATGAAAAACTGTTTTTT. It encodes CASSLWDRGLTNEKLFF.

The chain recombines TRBV19 with TRBJ1-1; tentative D call: TRBD1 (5 bases). This CDR3 spans 14 amino acids. Between the trimmed V and J ends, which lost 6 bases and 4 bases, there was a span of 15 bases. Per germline, CDR1 LNHDA and CDR2 SQIVND (reference sequence). The CDR3, as DNA: TGTGCCAGTAGGAATAGTCCGGGGGGCACTGAAGCTTTCTTT. This translates into CASRNSPGGTEAFF.

The V and J genes are TRBV6-2 or TRBV6-3 and TRBJ2-3; D call uncertain. Per germline, CDR1 MNHEY and CDR2 SVGEGT. V lost 0 bases and J 3 bases, leaving 13 bases between the germline ends. The CDR3 has 16 amino acids. In DNA form, the CDR3 reads TGTGCCAGCAGTTACTCGAGCTTCCCCTCAACAGATACGCAGTATTTT. Translation gives CASSYSSFPSTDTQYF.

The chain combines TRBV10-3 with TRBJ1-4; 10 positions match TRBD1. This CDR3 is built from 15 residues. Germline V gene sequence: CDR1 ENHRY, CDR2 SYGVKD. The V gene end was trimmed by 2 bases and the J gene end by 8 bases; junction bases not matched to a gene: 5. The CDR3 loop reads CAISERGQGYEKLFF. The CDR3 region has the DNA TGTGCCATCAGTGAGAGGGGACAGGGGTACGAAAAACTGTTTTTT.

This chain links TRBV6-5 with TRBJ1-6; 10 bases agree with TRBD1. With V trimmed by 5 bases and J by 11 bases, 6 bases remained unmatched. CDR1 and CDR2 from the germline V gene are MNHEY and SVGAGI. The CDR3 contains 14 residues. The CDR3 sequence: CASSPGTGVPPLHF. The CDR3 DNA reads as TGTGCCAGCAGTCCAGGGACAGGGGTCCCACCCCTCCACTTT.

The chain employs TRBV5-1 and TRBJ2-7, with TRBD1 identical over 9 bases. The CDR3 consists of 14 residues. J lost 3 bases, V lost 4 bases, and 5 bases had no gene match. From germline, CDR1 is SGHRS and CDR2 YFSETQ. CDR3 sequence reads: CASSVGQGNYEQYV. The DNA of the CDR3 is TGCGCCAGCAGCGTGGGACAGGGCAACTACGAGCAGTACGTC.

The chain has TRBV2 and TRBJ2-1, with D possibly matching TRBD2 (5 bases). CDR1 and CDR2 (germline): SNHLY, FYNNEI. V lost 3 bases and J 0 bases, leaving 12 bases between the germline ends. The CDR3 has 16 residues. The CDR3 sequence is CASSEASLPSYNEQFF. As DNA, the CDR3 is TGTGCCAGCAGTGAGGCTAGCCTTCCCTCCTACAATGAGCAGTTCTTC.

In its sample, this clone was seen once. The chain is built from TRBV4-3 and TRBJ1-2; D gene unclear. Trimming removed 1 base at V and 2 bases at J, with 14 bases between. The CDR3 loop spans 16 amino acids. Germline assignment: CDR1 LGHNA and CDR2 YSLEER. The CDR3, as DNA: TGCGCCAGCAGCCAAGTGTACGCCGCGGGGAACTATGGCTACACCTTC. This encodes CASSQVYAAGNYGYTF.

The chain links TRBV18 to TRBJ2-5; tentatively, D is TRBD1 (6 bases). Trimming removed 4 bases from V and 3 bases from J, with 24 bases in between. CDR1 and CDR2 from the germline V gene are KGHSH and LQKENI. The CDR3 runs 18 residues. The CDR3: CASSLRGGTLQTKETQYF. CDR3 coding DNA: TGTGCCAGCTCACTCCGAGGGGGTACGTTACAGACTAAAGAGACCCAGTACTTC.

The rearrangement links TRBV12-3 or TRBV12-4 to TRBJ2-7; possibly TRBD2 for D (6 bases). CDR3 length equals 13 residues. The V end was cut by 3 bases, the J end by 0 bases, with 6 bases between. DNA of the CDR3: TGTGCCAGCAGTTTCGGGGGCTCCTACGAGCAGTACGTC. Amino acids: CASSFGGSYEQYV.

The CDR3 nucleotides are TGCGCCAGCAGCAGGGACAGGAGACTAGCAGGGGAGACCCAGTACTTC. Protein product: CASSRDRRLAGETQYF. The chain uses TRBV5-1 and TRBJ2-5; maybe TRBD1 (8 bases). V shed 4 bases and J shed 5 bases, with 21 bases lying between them. In germline, CDR1 is SGHRS, CDR2 YFSETQ. The CDR3 is made up of 16 amino acids.

This rearrangement joins TRBV7-9 to TRBJ2-3; perhaps TRBD1 as D (5 bases). The CDR3 has 16 amino acids. Germline V gives CDR1 SEHNR, CDR2 FQNEAQ (reference sequence). V was pared by 2 bases and J by 5 bases, with 17 bases between. CDR3 sequence reads: CASSLSPGQIGDTQYF. CDR3 bases: TGTGCCAGCAGCTTATCCCCAGGGCAGATAGGAGATACGCAGTATTTT.

This rearrangement joins TRBV2 to TRBJ1-6; 9 bases are shared with TRBD1. The V gene end was trimmed by 5 bases and the J gene end by 9 bases; junction bases not matched to a gene: 5. The CDR3 is 14 amino acids. Germline V gene sequence: CDR1 SNHLY, CDR2 FYNNEI. CDR3 loop: CASSTGGWGSPLHF. In DNA, the CDR3 is TGTGCCAGCAGTACAGGGGGCTGGGGTTCACCCCTCCACTTT.

The V and J genes are TRBV7-9 and TRBJ2-2, with D maybe TRBD2 (6 bases). Trimming left V 8 bases short and J 4 bases short, with 11 bases between. The germline CDR1 and CDR2 sequences are SEHNR and FQNEAQ (reference sequence). The CDR3 runs to 13 residues. Here the CDR3 reads CASGRILTGELFF. CDR3 DNA: TGTGCCAGCGGGAGGATTCTCACCGGGGAGCTGTTTTTT.

The chain uses TRBV21-1 and TRBJ1-1; the DNA was not compared with TRBD1, the D call given in the table. TRBV21-1 is deemed a pseudogene. This CDR3 is built from 14 residues. In DNA form, the CDR3 reads TGTGCCAGCAGCAAAAGCCCACAGGGTCTTGGAGCTTTCTTT. Its translation: CASSKSPQGLGAFF.

This clone was seen only a few times. The genes are TRBV20-1 and TRBJ2-2; 7 bases agree with TRBD2. The CDR3 is 15 amino acids. The J segment lost 1 base and the V segment lost 3 bases, leaving 5 bases of the junction unmatched. Germline CDR1 reads DFQATT; CDR2 reads SNEGSKA (reference sequence). DNA of the CDR3: TGCAGTGCTAGTAGTGCTAGCGGGAACACCGGGGAGCTGTTTTTT. It translates to CSASSASGNTGELFF.

The chain has TRBV7-9 and TRBJ2-5; TRBD1 matches 8 bases. The germline gives CDR1 SEHNR, CDR2 FQNEAQ (reference sequence). CDR3 length: 14 amino acids. V gave up 4 bases and J gave up 4 bases; unmatched junction bases: 5. The CDR3 DNA reads as TGTGCCAGCAGCTATACAGGGGGTCGAGAGACCCAGTACTTC. Its translation: CASSYTGGRETQYF. Drawing the rest from reference TRBV7-9 and TRBJ2-5, the complete variable domain is DTGVSQNPRHKITKRGQNVTFRCDPISEHNRLYWYRQTLGQGPEFLTYFQNEAQLEKSRLLSDRFSAERPKGSFSTLEIQRTEQGDSAMYLCASSYTGGRETQYFGPGTRLLVL.